This entry concerns a single TCR beta chain. The antigen it recognizes is unknown. Per-base quality was not reported, and no clone a single base away is much larger than it. The data were taken from a study of T cells in Graves' hyperthyroidism and ophthalmopathy (dated by TCRdb to between 2018 and 2020). At the level of the whole study: Peripheral blood samples were taken at initial diagnosis, before any treatment was given. In more than 5 Graves' hyperthyroidism patients, the study also compared T-cell repertoires from thyroid tissue with T-cell repertoires from blood. An independent validation cohort of under 20 hyperthyroidism patients and 17 patients who later progressed to ophthalmopathy tested prospective prediction of ophthalmopathy. For training and testing, the 100 or so patients in the discovery cohort were randomly divided in a 7:3 ratio. Once sampling was done, hyperthyroidism patients were given methimazole at a starting dose of 30 mg daily, whereas ophthalmopathy patients were given high-dose intravenous methylprednisolone. To identify distinguishing TCR V-J signatures, a discovery cohort of about 100 patients was used, comprising approximately 40 with Graves' ophthalmopathy and 55 to 65 with stable Graves' hyperthyroidism. TCR Vbeta CDR3 sequencing of some 140 peripheral blood samples (roughly 41 ophthalmopathy, some 75 hyperthyroidism and approximately 17 progressor patients) is reported in the paper. General study outcomes and caveats: No statistical method was used to set the sample size in advance, and investigators knew the group allocation. Ophthalmopathy was separated from stable hyperthyroidism by a 13 V-J signature model, with 85% to 90% sensitivity and approximately 81% specificity obtained in cross-validation and 80%/75% obtained in testing. Most expanded thyroid clonotypes (frequency above 0.001) were also found in blood, which suggests that blood repertoires may mirror thyroid immune responses. During validation, the model predicted progression to ophthalmopathy a median of approximately 6 months ahead of onset, with just under 71% sensitivity and about 75% specificity.

Ophthalmopathy patients had moderately to severely active disease, with a Clinical Activity Score of 3 or more, a NOSPECS grade of 4 or more, and a disease duration of less than 3 months. The study excluded patients with uncontrolled infections, other autoimmune diseases, pregnancy or lactation. Clinical symptoms, serum thyroxine and TRAb, thyroid ultrasound, and orbital computed tomography formed the basis for the diagnoses. PBMCs were isolated from more than 9 ml of fresh peripheral blood by Ficoll-Paque density gradient centrifugation. Total RNA was extracted with Trizol reagent, and quality was checked on an Agilent 2100 Bioanalyzer. The TCR beta CDR3 regions were amplified from the RNA transcripts. The TCR CDR3 was subjected to a first round of RT-PCR using the HTBI primer set and the Qiagen OneStep RT-PCR kit. A second multiplex PCR round built the libraries, followed by size selection and purification. Libraries were sequenced paired-end with 100 bp reads on an Illumina HiSeq2000. In the paper's pipeline: Raw data were processed with SOAPnuke, discarding reads with adapters, uncalled bases, mean Phred below 15, or no exact constant-primer or identifier match. COPE v1.2.5 was used to merge high-quality paired reads, and clonotypes were defined as unique nucleotide sequences. MiTCR v1.1 was used to align the clonotypes against IMGT TRBV, TRBD and TRBJ reference segments. The analysis was restricted to V-J combinations with a frequency above 0.0001, which together covered 99.2% of the repertoires. A TCS score was defined as the ratio between F50 (clonal expansion) and ExV (chaos), using BLOSUM62-based TCRdist between CDR3 peptides within each V-J. Welch's t-statistics and random forest reduced 450 to 600 V-J features to around 14, which were used in a naive Bayes classifier (R e1071). The raw public reads went through TCRdb reprocessing: fastp at Q25, MiXCR clone calling, in-frame beta chains kept. All rows with the same CDR3 protein become a single entry with the most common DNA and genes. The V and J calls, along with clone size, are taken from TCRdb and not from the paper's own processing. Across this sample there are some 490,000 distinct CDR3 sequences, with around a fifth seen only once. The ten biggest clones cover about half of the sample.

V was cut back by 2 bases and J by 3 bases, leaving a gap of 10 bases between them. Sequences MNHEY (CDR1) and SVGAGI (CDR2) are obtained from the germline V gene. There are 14 amino acids in the CDR3, from cysteine to phenylalanine inclusive. Only CDR3 DNA remains: 42 bases, in frame from the first base. Sequenced input: blood. The TCR originated in a woman aged 70-85 years with Graves' ophthalmopathy. Recombination joined TRBV6-5 with TRBJ1-1, with no confidently assigned D gene. The CDR3 region: CASSYTTTYTEAFF. In nucleotide form, the sequence is TGTGCCAGCAGTTACACGACGACTTACACTGAAGCTTTCTTT.